These T cell receptor beta chains were read from a single sample in a study of blood T cell repertoires in COVID-19. This table comes from immunoSEQ multiplex PCR, and its TCRdb copy is limited to in-frame clones, with some not included. The sample holds 140,000 or so clones, around 87% seen once. Input material: peripheral blood. These receptors were collected from a woman in her forties or fifties with active or convalescent COVID-19. CDR3s include the opening cysteine and the closing phenylalanine or tryptophan. Fields, in order: clone size, V gene, D gene, J gene, CDR3 DNA, CDR3 protein. A D gene is named only where the DNA matches it firmly. A clone size is listed for some rows: how often the clone was seen (once, few, many), or a class if it is expanded.

size: NA; V: TRBV29-1; D: TRBD2; J: TRBJ2-1; DNA: TGCAGCGTTACCCTTCTGGGACTAGACGATAGCAATGAGCAGTTCTTC; CDR3: CSVTLLGLDDSNEQFF
size: NA; V: TRBV2; D: NA; J: TRBJ1-1; DNA: TGTGCCAGCAGTGAAGCGCTTGGGGGGGCCACTGAAGCTTTCTTT; CDR3: CASSEALGGATEAFF
size: NA; V: TRBV9; D: NA; J: TRBJ2-1; DNA: TGTGCCAGCAGCGTAGCTTCCGGGACTGGTGGTTTCAATGAGCAGTTCTTC; CDR3: CASSVASGTGGFNEQFF
size: NA; V: TRBV28; D: TRBD1; J: TRBJ1-1; DNA: TGTGCCAGCAGTCTATCAGGGGGCAACGGGGACACTGAAGCTTTCTTT; CDR3: CASSLSGGNGDTEAFF
size: NA; V: TRBV28; D: TRBD2; J: TRBJ2-2; DNA: TGTGCCAGCTGGACTAGCGGGGGCCCGAACACCGGGGAGCTGTTTTTT; CDR3: CASWTSGGPNTGELFF
size: NA; V: TRBV7-9; D: NA; J: TRBJ2-7; DNA: TGTGCCAGCAGCTCGCTTCGGGGGACCTACGAGCAGTACTTC; CDR3: CASSSLRGTYEQYF
size: NA; V: TRBV5-4; D: TRBD2; J: TRBJ2-1; DNA: TGTGCCAGCAGCCCAAGGACTAGCGGGAGCAATGAGCAGTTCTTC; CDR3: CASSPRTSGSNEQFF
size: NA; V: TRBV30; D: NA; J: TRBJ1-1; DNA: TGTGCCTGGAAACACCTCTCTGAAGCTTTCTTT; CDR3: CAWKHLSEAFF
size: NA; V: TRBV14; D: NA; J: TRBJ2-1; DNA: TGTGCCAGCAGGTACGGACAGAAACCTGGTGAGCAGTTCTTC; CDR3: CASRYGQKPGEQFF
size: NA; V: TRBV4-3; D: NA; J: TRBJ1-1; DNA: TGCGCCAGCCGGGGAACTGAAGCTTTCTTT; CDR3: CASRGTEAFF
size: NA; V: TRBV3-1/TRBV3-2; D: TRBD1; J: TRBJ1-1; DNA: TGTGCCAGCAGCCAAGAAGACAGGGGGCATTTTCACACTGAAGCTTTCTTT; CDR3: CASSQEDRGHFHTEAFF
size: NA; V: TRBV19; D: NA; J: TRBJ2-5; DNA: TGTGCCAGTAGTATATTAAGGCTGGGGCAGGAGAAAGAGACCCAGTACTTC; CDR3: CASSILRLGQEKETQYF
size: NA; V: TRBV25-1; D: TRBD1; J: TRBJ2-7; DNA: TGTGCCAGCAGTGAGAGACAGGGGGCCTACGAGCAGTACTTC; CDR3: CASSERQGAYEQYF
size: NA; V: TRBV2; D: TRBD2; J: TRBJ2-7; DNA: TGTGCCAGCAAGGTAGCGGGAGGCTACGAGCAGTACTTC; CDR3: CASKVAGGYEQYF
size: NA; V: TRBV6-6; D: NA; J: TRBJ1-1; DNA: TGTGCCAGCAGTTACGGTGGCAGGGGATGGACTGAAGCTTTCTTT; CDR3: CASSYGGRGWTEAFF
size: few; V: TRBV6-2/TRBV6-3; D: NA; J: TRBJ1-1; DNA: TGTGCCAGCAGTTACCCCGCCGGGGACATGAACACTGAAGCTTTCTTT; CDR3: CASSYPAGDMNTEAFF
size: NA; V: TRBV7-9; D: NA; J: TRBJ1-6; DNA: TGTGCCAGCAGCGCCGGTCAGAGGCCCTTTAATAATTCACCCCTCCACTTT; CDR3: CASSAGQRPFNNSPLHF
size: few; V: TRBV2; D: NA; J: TRBJ2-7; DNA: TGTGCCAGCAGTATTAGGACTATCTCCGAGCAGTACTTC; CDR3: CASSIRTISEQYF
size: NA; V: TRBV7-9; D: NA; J: TRBJ2-7; DNA: TGTGCCAGCAGCCCTTCAGGGCTCTACGAGCAGTACTTC; CDR3: CASSPSGLYEQYF
size: NA; V: TRBV6-4; D: NA; J: TRBJ2-2; DNA: TGTGCCAGCAGTGCGCAGGGGTGGGGCACCGGGGAGCTGTTTTTT; CDR3: CASSAQGWGTGELFF
size: NA; V: TRBV5-1; D: TRBD2; J: TRBJ2-2; DNA: TGCGCCAGCAGCTCTAGCGGGGGGGCCATCGGGGAGCTGTTTTTT; CDR3: CASSSSGGAIGELFF
size: once; V: TRBV7-9; D: TRBD2; J: TRBJ2-3; DNA: TGTGCCAGCAGCTTAGGGGCTAGCGGGGGGAGCACAGATACGCAGTATTTT; CDR3: CASSLGASGGSTDTQYF
size: NA; V: TRBV5-6; D: NA; J: TRBJ1-6; DNA: TGTGCCAGCAGCTGGGGAAGACAGACCTATAATTCACCCCTCCACTTT; CDR3: CASSWGRQTYNSPLHF
size: NA; V: TRBV27; D: TRBD1; J: TRBJ2-2; DNA: TGTGCCAGCAGGATGATGGGGACAGGGGGCACCGGGGAGCTGTTTTTT; CDR3: CASRMMGTGGTGELFF
size: NA; V: TRBV5-1; D: TRBD2; J: TRBJ2-7; DNA: TGCGCCAGCAGCCCTGAGGGGCAACTAGCGGGAGGGAGGGAGCAGTACTTC; CDR3: CASSPEGQLAGGREQYF
size: once; V: TRBV30; D: TRBD2; J: TRBJ2-3; DNA: TGTGCCTGGGGGACTAGCGGGGGCACAGATACGCAGTATTTT; CDR3: CAWGTSGGTDTQYF
size: NA; V: TRBV18; D: NA; J: TRBJ1-2; DNA: TGTGCCAGCTCACCACGACAGGATAACTATGGCTACACCTTC; CDR3: CASSPRQDNYGYTF
size: NA; V: TRBV5-1; D: TRBD2; J: TRBJ2-1; DNA: TGCGCCAGCAGCGGGACTAGCGGGAGGAACTACAATGAGCAGTTCTTC; CDR3: CASSGTSGRNYNEQFF
size: NA; V: TRBV4-1; D: NA; J: TRBJ2-5; DNA: TGCGCCAGCAGCCAAACCCTAGTACAAGAGACCCAGTACTTC; CDR3: CASSQTLVQETQYF
size: NA; V: TRBV6-2/TRBV6-3; D: NA; J: TRBJ2-3; DNA: TGTGCCAGCAGTTACAGGACACTACCGCAGTATTTT; CDR3: CASSYRTLPQYF
size: NA; V: TRBV9; D: NA; J: TRBJ2-3; DNA: TGTGCCAGCAGCGTAGTGGCGGGCGCTAGCACAGATACGCAGTATTTT; CDR3: CASSVVAGASTDTQYF
size: NA; V: TRBV6-5; D: TRBD1; J: TRBJ1-2; DNA: TGTGCCTCCTTGGGGACAGGGTCTAACTATGGCTACACCTTC; CDR3: CASLGTGSNYGYTF
size: NA; V: TRBV5-1; D: TRBD1; J: TRBJ1-1; DNA: TGCGCCAGCAGCTCGCGGACAGGGGGGAACACTGAAGCTTTCTTT; CDR3: CASSSRTGGNTEAFF
size: once; V: TRBV11-1; D: NA; J: TRBJ2-7; DNA: TGTGCCAGCAGCTTCGAGGCAGGGCTCTACGAGCAGTACTTC; CDR3: CASSFEAGLYEQYF
size: few; V: TRBV27; D: TRBD1; J: TRBJ1-5; DNA: TGTGCCAGCAGTTTATTTGCTATTACCGGGACAGGAAATCAGCCCCAGCATTTT; CDR3: CASSLFAITGTGNQPQHF
size: NA; V: TRBV9; D: TRBD2; J: TRBJ2-1; DNA: TGTGCCAGCAGCGTAGGGACTAGCGGAGTTTACAATGAGCAGTTCTTC; CDR3: CASSVGTSGVYNEQFF
size: few; V: TRBV29-1; D: TRBD2; J: TRBJ2-7; DNA: TGCAGCGTCGCGACTAGCTCCGAGCAGTACTTC; CDR3: CSVATSSEQYF
size: NA; V: TRBV7-2; D: TRBD2; J: TRBJ2-1; DNA: TGTGCCAGCAGCTTAGACGGTAGCGGGAGGGCCTATGAGCAGTTCTTC; CDR3: CASSLDGSGRAYEQFF
size: NA; V: TRBV12-3/TRBV12-4; D: TRBD1; J: TRBJ1-1; DNA: TGTGCCAGCAGCGGGACAGGGGGCACTGAAGCTTTCTTT; CDR3: CASSGTGGTEAFF
size: NA; V: TRBV21-1; D: NA; J: TRBJ2-1; DNA: TGTGCCAGCACCCTCTGGGCGGGAGGTGGAAATGAGCAGTTCTTC; CDR3: CASTLWAGGGNEQFF
size: NA; V: TRBV3-1/TRBV3-2; D: TRBD2; J: TRBJ2-3; DNA: TGTGCCAGCAGCCAAGGACCAGGACTAGCGGGGGGTATGACAGATACGCAGTATTTT; CDR3: CASSQGPGLAGGMTDTQYF
size: NA; V: TRBV30; D: TRBD2; J: TRBJ2-7; DNA: TGTGCCTGGAGTGTACAATATGCGGGAGGCTACGAGCAGTACTTC; CDR3: CAWSVQYAGGYEQYF